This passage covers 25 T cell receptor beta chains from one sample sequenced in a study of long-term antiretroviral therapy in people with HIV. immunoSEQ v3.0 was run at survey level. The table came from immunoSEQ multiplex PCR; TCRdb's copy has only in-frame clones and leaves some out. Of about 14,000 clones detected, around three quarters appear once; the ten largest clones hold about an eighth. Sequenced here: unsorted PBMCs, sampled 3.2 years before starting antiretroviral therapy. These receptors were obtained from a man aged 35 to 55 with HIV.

CDR3: CASSPGGTRENTEAFF. DNA of the CDR3: TGTGCCAGTAGTCCTGGTGGGACGCGGGAGAACACTGAAGCTTTCTTT. The chain links TRBV19 to TRBJ1-1; a possible D gene is TRBD1 (5 bases). V gave up 5 bases and J gave up 1 base, with 17 bases separating them. The CDR3 covers 16 residues. CDR1 and CDR2 (germline): LNHDA, SQIVND (reference sequence). Full variable domain (rest looked up from reference TRBV19 and TRBJ1-1): DGGITQSPKYLFRKEGQNVTLSCEQNLNHDAMYWYRQDPGQGLRLIYYSQIVNDFQKGDIAEGYSVSREKKESFPLTVTSAQKNPTAFYLCASSPGGTRENTEAFFGQGTRLTVV.

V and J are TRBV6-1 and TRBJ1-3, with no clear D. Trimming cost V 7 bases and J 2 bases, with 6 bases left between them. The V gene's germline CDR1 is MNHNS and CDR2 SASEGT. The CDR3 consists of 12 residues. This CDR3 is CASMRAGNTIYF. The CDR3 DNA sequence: TGTGCCAGCATGCGGGCTGGAAACACCATATATTTT.

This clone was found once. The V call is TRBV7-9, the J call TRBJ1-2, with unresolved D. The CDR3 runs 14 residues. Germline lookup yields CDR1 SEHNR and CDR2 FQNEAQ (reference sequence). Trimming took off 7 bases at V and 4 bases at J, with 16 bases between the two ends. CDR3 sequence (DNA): TGTGCCAGCACTCCCCGGAGGGTTGGCTATGGCTACACCTTC. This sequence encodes CASTPRRVGYGYTF.

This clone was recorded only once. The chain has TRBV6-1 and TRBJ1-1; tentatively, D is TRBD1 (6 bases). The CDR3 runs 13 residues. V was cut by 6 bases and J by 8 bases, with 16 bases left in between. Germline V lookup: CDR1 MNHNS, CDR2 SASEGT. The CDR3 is CASRNYGQPEAFF. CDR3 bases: TGTGCCAGCAGAAATTACGGACAGCCAGAAGCTTTCTTT.

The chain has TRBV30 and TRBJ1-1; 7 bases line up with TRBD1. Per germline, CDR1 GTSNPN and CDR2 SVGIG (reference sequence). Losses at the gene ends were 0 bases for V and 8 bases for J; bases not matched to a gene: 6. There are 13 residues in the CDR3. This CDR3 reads CAWSVGAGGEAFF. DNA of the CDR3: TGTGCCTGGAGTGTAGGGGCAGGGGGGGAAGCTTTCTTT.

DNA for the CDR3: TGTGCCAGCAGCTTGGGCAGTAACTTTGATAATGAAAAACTGTTTTTT. Protein: CASSLGSNFDNEKLFF. The chain joins TRBV5-8 to TRBJ1-4; D ambiguous. Per germline, CDR1 SGHTS and CDR2 YDEGEE. The CDR3 runs to 16 residues. Trimming took 0 bases from V and 4 from J, leaving 13 bases between them.

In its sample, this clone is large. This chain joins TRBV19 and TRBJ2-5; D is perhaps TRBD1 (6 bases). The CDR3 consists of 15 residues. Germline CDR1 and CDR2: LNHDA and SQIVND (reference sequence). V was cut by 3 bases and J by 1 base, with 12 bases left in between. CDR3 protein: CASSMRTEPQETQYF. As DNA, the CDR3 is TGTGCCAGTAGTATGAGGACAGAGCCCCAAGAGACCCAGTACTTC.

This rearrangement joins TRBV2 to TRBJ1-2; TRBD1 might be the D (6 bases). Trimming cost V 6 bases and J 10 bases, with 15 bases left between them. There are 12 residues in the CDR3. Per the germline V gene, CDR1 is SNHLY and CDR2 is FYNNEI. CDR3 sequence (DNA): TGTGCCAGCAGGGGGGGCGCGTCTTTCTACACCTTC. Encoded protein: CASRGGASFYTF.

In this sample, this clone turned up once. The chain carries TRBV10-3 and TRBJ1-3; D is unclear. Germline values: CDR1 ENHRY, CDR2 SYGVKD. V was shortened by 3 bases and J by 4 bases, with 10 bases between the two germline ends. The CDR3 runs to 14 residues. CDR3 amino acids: CAISDVRAGNTIYF. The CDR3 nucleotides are TGTGCCATCAGTGATGTCCGGGCAGGAAACACCATATATTTT.

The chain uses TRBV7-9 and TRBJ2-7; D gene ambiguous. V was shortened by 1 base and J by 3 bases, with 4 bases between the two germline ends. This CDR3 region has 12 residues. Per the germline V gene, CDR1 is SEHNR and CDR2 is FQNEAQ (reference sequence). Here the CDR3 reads CASSLEFYEQYF. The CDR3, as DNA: TGTGCCAGCAGCTTAGAATTCTACGAGCAGTACTTC.

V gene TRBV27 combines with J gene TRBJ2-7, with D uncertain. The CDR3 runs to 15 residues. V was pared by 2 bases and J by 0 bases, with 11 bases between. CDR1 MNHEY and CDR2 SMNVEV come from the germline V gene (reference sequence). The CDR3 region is CASSLIGPGSYEQYF. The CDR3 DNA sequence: TGTGCCAGCAGTTTAATAGGGCCCGGCTCCTACGAGCAGTACTTC.

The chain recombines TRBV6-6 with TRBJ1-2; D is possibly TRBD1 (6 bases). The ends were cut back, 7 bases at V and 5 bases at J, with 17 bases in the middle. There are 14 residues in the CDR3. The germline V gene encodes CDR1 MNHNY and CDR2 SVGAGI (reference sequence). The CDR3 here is CASTAGGGSYGYTF. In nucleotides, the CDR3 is TGTGCCAGCACTGCGGGGGGCGGCAGTTATGGCTACACCTTC.

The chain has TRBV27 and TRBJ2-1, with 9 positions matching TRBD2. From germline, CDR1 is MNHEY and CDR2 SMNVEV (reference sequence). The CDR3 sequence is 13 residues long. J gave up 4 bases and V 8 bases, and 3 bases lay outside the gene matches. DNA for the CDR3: TGTGCCAGCTGGCTAGCGGGGTACAATGAGCAGTTCTTC. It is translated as CASWLAGYNEQFF.

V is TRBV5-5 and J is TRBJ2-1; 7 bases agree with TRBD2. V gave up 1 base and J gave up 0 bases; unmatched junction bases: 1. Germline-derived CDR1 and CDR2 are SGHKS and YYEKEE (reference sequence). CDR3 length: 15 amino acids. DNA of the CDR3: TGTGCCAGCAGCTTGACTAGCGTCTCCTACAATGAGCAGTTCTTC. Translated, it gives CASSLTSVSYNEQFF.

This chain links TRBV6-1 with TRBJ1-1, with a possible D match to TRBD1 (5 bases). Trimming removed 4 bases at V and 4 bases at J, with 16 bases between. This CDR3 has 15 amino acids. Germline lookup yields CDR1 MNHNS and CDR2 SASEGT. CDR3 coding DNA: TGTGCCAGCAGTGCGGGGGAATCGAGGCCCACTGAAGCTTTCTTT. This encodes CASSAGESRPTEAFF.

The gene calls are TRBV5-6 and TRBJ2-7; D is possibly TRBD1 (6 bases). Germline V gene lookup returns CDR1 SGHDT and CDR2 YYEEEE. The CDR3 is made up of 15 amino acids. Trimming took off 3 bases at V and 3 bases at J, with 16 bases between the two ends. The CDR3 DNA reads TGTGCCAGCAGCTACGGGACAAACCCTATCTACGAGCAGTACTTC. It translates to CASSYGTNPIYEQYF.

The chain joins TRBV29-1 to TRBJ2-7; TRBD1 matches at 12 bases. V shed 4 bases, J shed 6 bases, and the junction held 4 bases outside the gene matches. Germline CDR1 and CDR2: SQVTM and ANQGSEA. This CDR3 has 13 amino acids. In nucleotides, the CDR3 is TGCAGCGTTGGGGGACAGGGGGCTCTCGAGCAGTACTTC. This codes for CSVGGQGALEQYF.

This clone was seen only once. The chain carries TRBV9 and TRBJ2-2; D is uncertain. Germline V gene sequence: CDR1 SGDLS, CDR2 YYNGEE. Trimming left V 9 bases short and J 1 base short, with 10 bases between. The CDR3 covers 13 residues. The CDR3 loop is CATTRLNTGELFF. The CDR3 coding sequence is TGTGCCACAACAAGACTGAACACCGGGGAGCTGTTTTTT.

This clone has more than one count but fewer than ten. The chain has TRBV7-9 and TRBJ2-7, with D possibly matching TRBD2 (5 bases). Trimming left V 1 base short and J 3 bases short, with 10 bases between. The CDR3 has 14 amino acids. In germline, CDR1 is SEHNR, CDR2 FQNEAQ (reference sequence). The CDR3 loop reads CASSLVGRVYEQYF. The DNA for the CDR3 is TGTGCCAGCAGCTTAGTAGGGCGGGTCTACGAGCAGTACTTC.

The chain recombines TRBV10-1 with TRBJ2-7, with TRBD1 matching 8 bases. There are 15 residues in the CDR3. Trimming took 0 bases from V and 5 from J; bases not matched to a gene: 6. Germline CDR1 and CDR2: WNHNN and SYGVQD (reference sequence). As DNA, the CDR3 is TGCGCCAGCAGTGAGTCCCGGCAGGGGGCCCACGAGCAGTACTTC. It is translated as CASSESRQGAHEQYF.

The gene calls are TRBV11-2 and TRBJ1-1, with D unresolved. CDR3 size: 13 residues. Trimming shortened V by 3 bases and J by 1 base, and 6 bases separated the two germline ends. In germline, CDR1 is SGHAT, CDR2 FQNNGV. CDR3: CASSFGRNTEAFF. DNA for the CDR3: TGTGCCAGCAGCTTTGGCAGGAACACTGAAGCTTTCTTT.

CDR3: CAWTRDSNQPQHF. The CDR3 bases are TGTGCCTGGACAAGGGATAGCAATCAGCCCCAGCATTTT. V gene TRBV30 combines with J gene TRBJ1-5; no firm D call. The V gene lost 4 bases and the J gene lost 0 bases, with 7 bases spanning the gap. Germline CDR1 GTSNPN, CDR2 SVGIG (reference sequence). The CDR3 consists of 13 residues.

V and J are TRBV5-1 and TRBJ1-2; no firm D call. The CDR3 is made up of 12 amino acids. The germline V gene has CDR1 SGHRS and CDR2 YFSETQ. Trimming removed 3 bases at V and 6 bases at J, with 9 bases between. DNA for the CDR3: TGCGCCAGCAGCTATAGCCGGGATGGCTACACCTTC. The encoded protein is CASSYSRDGYTF. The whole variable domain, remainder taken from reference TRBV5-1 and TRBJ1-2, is KAGVTQTPRYLIKTRGQQVTLSCSPISGHRSVSWYQQTPGQGLQFLFEYFSETQRNKGNFPGRFSGRQFSNSRSEMNVSTLELGDSALYLCASSYSRDGYTFGSGTRLTVV.

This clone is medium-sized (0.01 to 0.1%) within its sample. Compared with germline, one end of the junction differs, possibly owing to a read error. CDR3 region: CASSVAGGNQPQHF. Written as DNA, the CDR3 is TGTGCCAGCAGCGTAGCGGGGGGCAATCAGCCCCAGCATTTT. The chain combines TRBV7-2 with TRBJ1-5, with D perhaps TRBD1 (5 bases). The V gene's germline CDR1 is SGHTA and CDR2 FQGNSA. The CDR3 is 14 residues long.

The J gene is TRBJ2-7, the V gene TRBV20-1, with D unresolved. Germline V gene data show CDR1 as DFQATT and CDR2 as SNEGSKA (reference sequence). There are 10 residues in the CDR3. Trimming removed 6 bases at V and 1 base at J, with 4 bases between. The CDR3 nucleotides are TGCAGTGCCCAGTCCTACGAGCAGTACTTC. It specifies CSAQSYEQYF.